Shown below are 24 T cell receptor beta chains from a single sample sequenced in a study of early T cells in non-severe SARS-CoV-2 infection. Each CDR3 protein gets one entry after TCRdb re-called the 5' RACE reads with MiXCR. Of about 57,000 distinct CDR3 sequences in the sample, about an eighth were seen once. The sequenced material came from whole blood. These receptors were obtained from an adult who was a healthcare worker with PCR-confirmed SARS-CoV-2 infection or an uninfected control (not recorded which).

The chain couples TRBV7-6 to TRBJ2-2; a possible D gene is TRBD1 (6 bases). Deletions cut 2 bases from V and 4 bases from J, with 14 bases between. Germline values: CDR1 SGHVS, CDR2 FNYEAQ. The CDR3 extends over 16 amino acids. CDR3 DNA: TGTGCCAGCAGCTTAAAGGGCCAGGGGAGCACCGGGGAGCTGTTTTTT. It yields the protein CASSLKGQGSTGELFF.

As for this clonotype: A much larger clone is a single base away; this may be a read error. The chain has TRBV5-4 and TRBJ2-3, with 8 positions matching TRBD2. Germline CDR1 is SGHNT and CDR2 is YYREEE (reference sequence). This CDR3 is built from 17 residues. The CDR3 DNA reads as TGTGTCAGCAGCTTGCGTCGGGGCGGGGGGTCCACAGATACGCAGTATTTT. Translated, it gives CVSSLRRGGGSTDTQYF.

This clonotype was seen at least ten times. The J gene is TRBJ2-3, the V gene TRBV12-3 or TRBV12-4; a possible D gene is TRBD1 (5 bases). The CDR3 contains 15 residues. V lost 6 bases, J lost 0 bases, and 13 bases lay in between. The CDR3 spells CASRRTFKSTDTQYF. CDR3 DNA sequence: TGTGCCAGCAGGCGGACATTTAAAAGCACAGATACGCAGTATTTT.

This clonotype showed up many times. The genes are TRBV18 and TRBJ1-1; 11 bases match TRBD1. The CDR3 is 15 amino acids. Germline loops: CDR1 KGHSH, CDR2 LQKENI. The V gene end was trimmed by 1 base and the J gene end by 3 bases; junction bases not matched to a gene: 1. The CDR3: CASSPRTGGHTEAFF. The DNA for the CDR3 is TGTGCCAGCTCACCACGGACAGGGGGCCACACTGAAGCTTTCTTT.

The sample holds many counts of this clonotype. The gene calls are TRBV19 and TRBJ2-3; 7 nucleotides align to TRBD1. This CDR3 comprises 13 residues. V dropped 5 bases and J dropped 5; count of bases not matched to a gene: 4. The germline V gene has CDR1 LNHDA and CDR2 SQIVND (reference sequence). In DNA form, the CDR3 reads TGTGCCAGTAGTGGGGACAGAAGAGATACGCAGTATTTT. Its translation: CASSGDRRDTQYF.

This clonotype was counted at least ten times. At one boundary the junction diverges from the germline segment, which might be a read error. V usage is TRBV7-8 and J usage is TRBJ2-7; tentatively, D is TRBD1 (6 bases). This CDR3 contains 14 residues. CDR1 is SGHVS, CDR2 FQNEAQ, per germline. Here the CDR3 reads CASSQGQTLLLPFF. In DNA form, the CDR3 reads TGTGCCAGCAGCCAAGGACAGACCCTTCTCCTGCCGTTCTTC.

This clonotype has ten or more counts. The CDR3 nucleotides read TGCGCCAGCAGCTCGACAGGGAGGGATAATTCACCCCTCCACTTT. This encodes CASSSTGRDNSPLHF. The chain carries TRBV5-1 and TRBJ1-6; 7 bases map to TRBD1. The CDR3 has 15 amino acids. Germline V CDR1 and CDR2: SGHRS, YFSETQ. Trimming removed 3 bases from V and 5 bases from J; junction bases left unmatched: 5.

The chain couples TRBV5-6 to TRBJ2-5; D possibly corresponds to TRBD2 (5 bases). Germline V CDR1 and CDR2: SGHDT, YYEEEE. V dropped 4 bases and J dropped 5 bases, with 18 bases sitting between them. The CDR3 is 15 amino acids. The CDR3 protein is CASSARSWELETQYF. The CDR3, as DNA: TGTGCCAGCAGCGCCCGGTCTTGGGAGTTGGAGACCCAGTACTTC.

This clonotype was counted many times. At one end, the junction sequence differs from germline, possibly due to a read error. This chain connects TRBV20-1 to TRBJ2-7; 10 positions agree with TRBD2. CDR3 size: 14 residues. CDR1 is DFQATT and CDR2 is SNEGSKA in the germline V gene (reference sequence). The CDR3: CSARPSGGLYAQYF. Here the CDR3 DNA reads TGCAGTGCTCGCCCTAGCGGGGGCCTTTACGCGCAGTACTTC.

The chain employs TRBV7-2 and TRBJ2-3; D is ambiguous. The V end was cut by 3 bases, the J end by 11 bases, with 9 bases between. Looked up from germline, CDR1 is SGHTA and CDR2 is FQGNSA. The CDR3 covers 11 residues. CDR3 sequence reads: CASSFKTEQYF. The DNA of the CDR3 is TGTGCCAGCAGCTTTAAAACTGAGCAGTATTTT.

The chain links TRBV20-1 to TRBJ2-3, with D hard to call. This CDR3 has 12 residues. Germline values: CDR1 DFQATT, CDR2 SNEGSKA (reference sequence). The ends were cut back, 6 bases at V and 2 bases at J, with 9 bases in the middle. This CDR3 is CSALDDTDTQYF. In DNA, the CDR3 is TGCAGTGCCCTGGACGACACAGATACGCAGTATTTT.

This clonotype has ten or more counts. The J gene is TRBJ2-7, the V gene TRBV5-1, with D unresolved. Trimming left V 1 base short and J 1 base short, with 9 bases between. CDR3 length: 14 amino acids. Germline V gene data show CDR1 as SGHRS and CDR2 as YFSETQ. The chain's CDR3 is CASSLMGTSYEQYF. The CDR3 DNA sequence: TGCGCCAGCAGCTTGATGGGTACTTCCTACGAGCAGTACTTC.

This clonotype has ten or more counts. This chain joins TRBV7-9 and TRBJ1-1, with D hard to call. The CDR3 runs 13 residues. The V and J ends lost 5 bases and 3 bases respectively, with 10 bases between them. Germline CDR1 and CDR2: SEHNR and FQNEAQ (reference sequence). For the CDR3, the DNA is TGTGCCAGCAGCGCCCAGGCCCACACTGAAGCTTTCTTT. It translates to CASSAQAHTEAFF.

In this sample, this clonotype turned up many times. The chain carries TRBV7-9 and TRBJ2-2; TRBD2 agrees at 7 bases. The CDR3 totals 14 residues. CDR1 and CDR2 (germline): SEHNR, FQNEAQ (reference sequence). V lost 11 bases and J lost 1; bases outside the gene matches: 7. CDR3 DNA sequence: TGTGCCCCTAGACTAGCAAAGAACACCGGGGAGCTGTTTTTT. Translating gives CAPRLAKNTGELFF.

By its share, this clonotype is medium-sized. The chain combines TRBV15 with TRBJ2-1; 7 bases agree with TRBD2. CDR1 is LNHNV and CDR2 is YYDKDF in the germline V gene (reference sequence). The V gene end was trimmed by 3 bases and the J gene end by 7 bases; junction bases not matched to a gene: 6. The CDR3 length is 14 residues. CDR3 sequence: CATSRGRGLNEQFF. The CDR3 DNA reads as TGTGCCACCAGCAGGGGTCGGGGACTAAATGAGCAGTTCTTC.

Many counts were recorded for this clonotype. V usage is TRBV18 and J usage is TRBJ2-7; the match to TRBD2 covers 7 bases. Germline-derived CDR1 and CDR2 are KGHSH and LQKENI. After removal of 3 bases from V and 7 bases from J, the junction contained 3 bases not matched to a gene. The CDR3 is made up of 12 amino acids. CDR3 in amino acids: CASSPRGGEQYF. The CDR3 DNA sequence: TGTGCCAGCTCACCCCGCGGGGGAGAGCAGTACTTC.

This clonotype was detected only a few times. The genes are TRBV6-7 and TRBJ2-3, with TRBD1 matching 7 bases. TRBV6-7 is identified as an open reading frame with a role that is uncertain. The length of the CDR3 is 17 residues. After removal of 4 bases from V and 2 bases from J, the junction contained 12 bases not matched to a gene. CDR3 sequence (DNA): TGTGCCAGCAGTTTAGGGACCAAACAGGGGTCCACAGATACGCAGTATTTT. Protein product: CASSLGTKQGSTDTQYF.

In this sample, this clonotype turned up many times. The chain uses TRBV12-3 or TRBV12-4 and TRBJ1-6; D unresolved. With 5 bases removed from V and 0 bases from J, the gap between germline ends came to 14 bases. The CDR3 sequence is 17 residues long. CDR3 residues: CASSRIAVGSYNSPLHF. Here the CDR3 DNA reads TGTGCCAGCAGTCGGATAGCGGTGGGCTCCTATAATTCACCCCTCCACTTT.

This clonotype was recorded at least ten times. The chain carries TRBV5-4 and TRBJ2-1; tentative D call: TRBD1 (5 bases). The germline V gene has CDR1 SGHNT and CDR2 YYREEE (reference sequence). The CDR3 spans 13 residues. Trimming shortened V by 3 bases and J by 5 bases, and 9 bases separated the two germline ends. CDR3 residues: CASSSPTDNEQFF. The CDR3 nucleotides read TGTGCCAGCAGCTCCCCGACAGACAATGAGCAGTTCTTC.

The rearrangement links TRBV6-6 to TRBJ2-1, with D possibly matching TRBD2 (5 bases). V lost 2 bases and J 8 bases, leaving 19 bases between the germline ends. In germline, CDR1 is MNHNY, CDR2 SVGAGI (reference sequence). The CDR3 runs to 16 residues. The CDR3 DNA sequence: TGTGCCAGCAGTTACGCCGCCGGTGTACTCGGGGATGAGCAGTTCTTC. Its translation is CASSYAAGVLGDEQFF.

This clonotype has a count of ten or more. This chain connects TRBV12-3 or TRBV12-4 to TRBJ2-5, with 12 bases that match TRBD2. After removal of 1 base from V and 4 bases from J, the junction contained 10 bases not matched to a gene. The CDR3 loop spans 18 amino acids. The CDR3 reads CASSLGGTSGFLGETQYF. The CDR3 coding sequence is TGTGCCAGCAGTTTAGGTGGGACTAGCGGGTTTCTTGGAGAGACCCAGTACTTC.

This clonotype was counted between two and nine times. The rearrangement links TRBV20-1 to TRBJ2-1, with 8 bases identical to TRBD2. Germline V gene sequence: CDR1 DFQATT, CDR2 SNEGSKA (reference sequence). CDR3 length equals 14 residues. Losses at the gene ends were 5 bases for V and 3 bases for J; bases not matched to a gene: 6. The CDR3, as DNA: TGCAGTGCTGGGGGACTAGAGTACTACAATGAGCAGTTCTTC. Amino acids: CSAGGLEYYNEQFF.

This clonotype was observed many times. This chain uses TRBV7-3 with TRBJ2-3; the match to TRBD2 covers 12 bases. Germline V gene data show CDR1 as SGHTA and CDR2 as FQGTGA. This CDR3 contains 16 residues. Trimming removed 5 bases from V and 2 bases from J; junction bases left unmatched: 5. CDR3: CASSPGLAGFTDTQYF. CDR3 in DNA: TGTGCCAGCAGCCCCGGACTAGCGGGGTTCACAGATACGCAGTATTTT. Filled out from reference TRBV7-3 and TRBJ2-3, the complete variable domain reads GAGVSQTPSNKVTEKGKYVELRCDPISGHTALYWYRQSLGQGPEFLIYFQGTGAADDSGLPNDRFFAVRPEGSVSTLKIQRTERGDSAVYLCASSPGLAGFTDTQYFGPGTRLTVL.

The chain carries TRBV7-9 and TRBJ2-5; 8 bases line up with TRBD2. CDR1 and CDR2 (germline): SEHNR, FQNEAQ (reference sequence). The CDR3 loop spans 15 amino acids. Unmatched junction bases numbered 5, after V lost 0 bases and J lost 5 bases. Here the CDR3 reads CASSLATSGGETQYF. The CDR3 region has the DNA TGTGCCAGCAGCTTAGCAACTAGCGGAGGGGAGACCCAGTACTTC.